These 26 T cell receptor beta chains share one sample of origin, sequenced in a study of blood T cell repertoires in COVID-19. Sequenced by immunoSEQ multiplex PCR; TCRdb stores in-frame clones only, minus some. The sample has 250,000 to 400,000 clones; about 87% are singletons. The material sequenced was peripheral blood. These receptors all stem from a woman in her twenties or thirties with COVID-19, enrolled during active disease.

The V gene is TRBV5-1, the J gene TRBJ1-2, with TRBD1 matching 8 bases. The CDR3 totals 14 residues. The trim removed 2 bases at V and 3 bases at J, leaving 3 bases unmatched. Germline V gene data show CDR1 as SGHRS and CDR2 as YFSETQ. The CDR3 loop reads CASSFGQGDYGYTF. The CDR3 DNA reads TGCGCCAGCAGCTTTGGACAGGGTGACTATGGCTACACCTTC.

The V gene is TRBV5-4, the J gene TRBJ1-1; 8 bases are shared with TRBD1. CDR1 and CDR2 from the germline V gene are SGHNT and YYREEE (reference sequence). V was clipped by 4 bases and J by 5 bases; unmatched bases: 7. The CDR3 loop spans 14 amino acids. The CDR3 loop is CASSLDRVATEAFF. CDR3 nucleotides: TGTGCCAGCAGCCTGGACAGGGTTGCTACTGAAGCTTTCTTT. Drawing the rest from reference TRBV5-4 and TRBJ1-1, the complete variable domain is ETGVTQSPTHLIKTRGQQVTLRCSSQSGHNTVSWYQQALGQGPQFIFQYYREEENGRGNFPPRFSGLQFPNYSSELNVNALELDDSALYLCASSLDRVATEAFFGQGTRLTVV.

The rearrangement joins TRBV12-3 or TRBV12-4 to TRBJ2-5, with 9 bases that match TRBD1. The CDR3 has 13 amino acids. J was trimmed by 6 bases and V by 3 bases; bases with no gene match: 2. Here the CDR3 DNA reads TGTGCCAGCAGTTTGGGACAGGGCCAGACCCAGTACTTC. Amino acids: CASSLGQGQTQYF.

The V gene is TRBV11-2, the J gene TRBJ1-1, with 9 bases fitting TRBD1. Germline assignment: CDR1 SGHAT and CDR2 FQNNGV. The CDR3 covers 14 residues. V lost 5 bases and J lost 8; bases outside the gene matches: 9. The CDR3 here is CASSLSRDRDEAFF. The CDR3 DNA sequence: TGTGCCAGCAGCCTAAGTAGGGACAGGGACGAAGCTTTCTTT.

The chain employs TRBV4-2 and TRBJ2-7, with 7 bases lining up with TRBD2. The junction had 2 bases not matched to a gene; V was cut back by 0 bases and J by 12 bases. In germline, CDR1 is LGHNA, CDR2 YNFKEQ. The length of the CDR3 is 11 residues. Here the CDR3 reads CASSQEGGLYF. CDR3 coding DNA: TGTGCCAGCAGCCAAGAGGGAGGGCTGTACTTC.

CDR3 loop: CASSSRSSGYTF. Written as DNA, the CDR3 is TGTGCCAGCAGTTCTCGGTCCTCTGGCTACACCTTC. The chain uses TRBV6-5 and TRBJ1-2; D is unresolved. Per germline, CDR1 MNHEY and CDR2 SVGAGI. The length of the CDR3 is 12 residues. V lost 4 bases, J lost 7 bases, and 10 bases lay in between.

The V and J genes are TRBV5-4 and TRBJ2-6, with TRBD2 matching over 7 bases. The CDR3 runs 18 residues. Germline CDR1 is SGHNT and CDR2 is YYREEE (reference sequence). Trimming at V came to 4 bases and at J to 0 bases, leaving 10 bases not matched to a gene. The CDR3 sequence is CASSDRGRGLSGANVLTF. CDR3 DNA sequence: TGTGCCAGCAGCGATAGAGGGAGGGGCCTCTCTGGGGCCAACGTCCTGACTTTC.

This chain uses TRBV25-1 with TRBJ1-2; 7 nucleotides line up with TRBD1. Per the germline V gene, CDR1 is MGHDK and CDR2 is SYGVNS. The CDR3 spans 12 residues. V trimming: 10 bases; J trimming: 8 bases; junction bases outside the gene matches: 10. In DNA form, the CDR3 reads TGTGCCACCTACGAGGGGGCGTGGGGCTACACCTTC. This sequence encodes CATYEGAWGYTF.

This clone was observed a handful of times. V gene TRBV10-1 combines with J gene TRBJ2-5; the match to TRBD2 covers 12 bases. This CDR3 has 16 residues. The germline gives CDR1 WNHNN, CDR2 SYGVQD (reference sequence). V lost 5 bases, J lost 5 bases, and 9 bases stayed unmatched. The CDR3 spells CASSMELAGGLETQYF. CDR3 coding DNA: TGCGCCAGCAGTATGGAACTAGCGGGGGGCTTGGAGACCCAGTACTTC.

The CDR3 bases are TGTGCCAGTAGTGGGGAGGCGTCGTATAGCAATCAGCCCCAGCATTTT. It is translated as CASSGEASYSNQPQHF. The chain is built from TRBV19 and TRBJ1-5; the D is unclear. With 5 bases removed from V and 0 bases from J, the gap between germline ends came to 14 bases. CDR1 is LNHDA, CDR2 SQIVND, per germline (reference sequence). The CDR3 consists of 16 residues.

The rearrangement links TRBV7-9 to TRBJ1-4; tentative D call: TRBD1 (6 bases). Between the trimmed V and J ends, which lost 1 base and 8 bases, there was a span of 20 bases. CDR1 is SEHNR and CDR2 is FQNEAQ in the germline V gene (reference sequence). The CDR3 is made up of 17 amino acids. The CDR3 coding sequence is TGTGCCAGCAGCTTAGATGTAGTGCGGGGGCTGGAGGAAAAACTGTTTTTT. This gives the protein CASSLDVVRGLEEKLFF.

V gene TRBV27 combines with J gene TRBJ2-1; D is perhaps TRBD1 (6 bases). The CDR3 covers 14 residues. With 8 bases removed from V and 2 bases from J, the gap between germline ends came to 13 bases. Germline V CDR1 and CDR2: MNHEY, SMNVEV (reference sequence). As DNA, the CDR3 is TGTGCCAGCCGATGGACAGAGACCTACAATGAGCAGTTCTTC. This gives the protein CASRWTETYNEQFF.

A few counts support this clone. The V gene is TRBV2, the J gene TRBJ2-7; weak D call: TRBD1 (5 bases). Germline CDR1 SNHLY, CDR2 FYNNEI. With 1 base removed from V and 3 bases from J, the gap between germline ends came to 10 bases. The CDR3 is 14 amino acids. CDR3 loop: CASSEGSGIYEQYF. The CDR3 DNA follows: TGTGCCAGCAGTGAAGGATCAGGGATCTACGAGCAGTACTTC.

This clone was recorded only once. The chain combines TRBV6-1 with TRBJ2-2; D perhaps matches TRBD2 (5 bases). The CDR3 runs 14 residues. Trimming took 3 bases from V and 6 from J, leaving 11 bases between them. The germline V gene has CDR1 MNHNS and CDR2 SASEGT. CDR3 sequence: CASSELGGPGELFF. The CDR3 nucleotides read TGTGCCAGCAGTGAGTTAGGCGGGCCCGGGGAGCTGTTTTTT.

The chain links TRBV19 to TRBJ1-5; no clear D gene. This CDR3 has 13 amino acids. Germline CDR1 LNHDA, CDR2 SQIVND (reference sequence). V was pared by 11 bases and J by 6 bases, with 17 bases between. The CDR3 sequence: CASVGGGPQPQHF. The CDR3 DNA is TGTGCCTCAGTAGGAGGTGGTCCTCAGCCCCAGCATTTT. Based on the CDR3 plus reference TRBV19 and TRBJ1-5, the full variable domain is DGGITQSPKYLFRKEGQNVTLSCEQNLNHDAMYWYRQDPGQGLRLIYYSQIVNDFQKGDIAEGYSVSREKKESFPLTVTSAQKNPTAFYLCASVGGGPQPQHFGDGTRLSIL.

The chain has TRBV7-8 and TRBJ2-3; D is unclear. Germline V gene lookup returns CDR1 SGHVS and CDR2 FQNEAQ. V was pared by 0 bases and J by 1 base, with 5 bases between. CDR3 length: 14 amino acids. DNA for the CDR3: TGTGCCAGCAGCTTAGCCACAGGCACAGATACGCAGTATTTT. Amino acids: CASSLATGTDTQYF.

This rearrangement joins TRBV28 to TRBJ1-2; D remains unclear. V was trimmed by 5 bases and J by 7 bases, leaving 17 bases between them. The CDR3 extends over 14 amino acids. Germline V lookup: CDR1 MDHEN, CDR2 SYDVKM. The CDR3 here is CASSPTVAPGGYTF. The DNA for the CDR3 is TGTGCCAGCAGTCCGACGGTGGCCCCGGGTGGCTACACCTTC.

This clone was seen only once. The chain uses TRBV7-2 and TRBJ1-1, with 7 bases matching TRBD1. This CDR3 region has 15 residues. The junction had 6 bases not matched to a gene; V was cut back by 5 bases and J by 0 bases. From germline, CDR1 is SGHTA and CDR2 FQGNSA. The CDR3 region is CASSPGQAMNTEAFF. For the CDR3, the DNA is TGTGCCAGCAGCCCCGGACAGGCCATGAACACTGAAGCTTTCTTT.

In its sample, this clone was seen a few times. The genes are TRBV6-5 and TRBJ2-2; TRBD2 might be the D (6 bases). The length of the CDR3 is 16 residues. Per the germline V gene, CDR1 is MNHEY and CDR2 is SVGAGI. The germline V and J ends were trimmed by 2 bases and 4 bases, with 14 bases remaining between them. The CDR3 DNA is TGTGCCAGCAGTTACGGGACTCTTCGGGGCACCGGGGAGCTGTTTTTT. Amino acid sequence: CASSYGTLRGTGELFF.

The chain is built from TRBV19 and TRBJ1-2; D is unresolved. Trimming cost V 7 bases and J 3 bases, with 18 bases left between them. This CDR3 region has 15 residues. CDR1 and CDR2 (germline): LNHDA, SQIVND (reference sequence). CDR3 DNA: TGTGCCAGTATCCCTCTCCACGGCGGAGACTATGGCTACACCTTC. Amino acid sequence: CASIPLHGGDYGYTF.

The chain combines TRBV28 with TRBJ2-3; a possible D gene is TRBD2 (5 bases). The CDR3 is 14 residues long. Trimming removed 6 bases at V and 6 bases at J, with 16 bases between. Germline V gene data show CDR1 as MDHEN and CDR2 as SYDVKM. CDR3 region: CASRPGSPVDTQYF. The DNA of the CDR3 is TGTGCCAGCAGGCCGGGATCCCCTGTCGATACGCAGTATTTT.

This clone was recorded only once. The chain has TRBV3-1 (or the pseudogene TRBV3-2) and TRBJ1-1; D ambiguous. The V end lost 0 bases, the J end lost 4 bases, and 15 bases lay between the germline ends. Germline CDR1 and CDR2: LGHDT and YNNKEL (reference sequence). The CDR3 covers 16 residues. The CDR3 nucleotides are TGTGCCAGCAGCCAAGAAAGGCGGCAGCGGGGCACTGAAGCTTTCTTT. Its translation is CASSQERRQRGTEAFF.

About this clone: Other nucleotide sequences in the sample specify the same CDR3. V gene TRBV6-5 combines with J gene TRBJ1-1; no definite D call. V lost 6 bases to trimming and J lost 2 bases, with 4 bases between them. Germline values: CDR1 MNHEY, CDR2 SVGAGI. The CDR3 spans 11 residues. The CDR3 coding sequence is TGTGCCAGCAGGTTAAACACTGAAGCTTTCTTT. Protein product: CASRLNTEAFF.

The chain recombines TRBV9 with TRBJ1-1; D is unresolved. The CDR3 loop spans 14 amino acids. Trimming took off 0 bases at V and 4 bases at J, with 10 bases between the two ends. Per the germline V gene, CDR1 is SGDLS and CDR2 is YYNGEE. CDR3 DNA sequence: TGTGCCAGCAGCGTAGAGCCGGGAGGCACTGAAGCTTTCTTT. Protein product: CASSVEPGGTEAFF.

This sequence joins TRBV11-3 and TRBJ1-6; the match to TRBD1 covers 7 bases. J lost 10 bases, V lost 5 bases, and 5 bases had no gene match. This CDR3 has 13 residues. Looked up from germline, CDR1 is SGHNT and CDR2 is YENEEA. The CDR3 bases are TGTGCCAGCAGCAAAACAGGGGAATCACCCCTCCACTTT. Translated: CASSKTGESPLHF.

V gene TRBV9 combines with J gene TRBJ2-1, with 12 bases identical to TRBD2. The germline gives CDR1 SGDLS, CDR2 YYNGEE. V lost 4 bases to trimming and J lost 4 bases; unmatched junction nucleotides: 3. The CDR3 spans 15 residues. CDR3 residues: CASSSLAGGYNEQFF. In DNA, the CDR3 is TGTGCCAGCAGCTCACTAGCGGGGGGATACAATGAGCAGTTCTTC.